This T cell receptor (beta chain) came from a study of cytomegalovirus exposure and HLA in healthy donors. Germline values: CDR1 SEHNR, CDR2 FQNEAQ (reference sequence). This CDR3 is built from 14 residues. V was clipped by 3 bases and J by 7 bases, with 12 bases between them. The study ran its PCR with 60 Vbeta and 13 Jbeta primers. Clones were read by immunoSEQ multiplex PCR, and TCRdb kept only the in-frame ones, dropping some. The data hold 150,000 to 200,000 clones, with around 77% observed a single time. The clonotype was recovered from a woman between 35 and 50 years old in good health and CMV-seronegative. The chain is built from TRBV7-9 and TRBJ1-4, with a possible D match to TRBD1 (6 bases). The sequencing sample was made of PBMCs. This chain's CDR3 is CASSFADRGEKLFF. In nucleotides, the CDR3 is TGTGCCAGCAGCTTCGCGGACAGAGGTGAAAAACTGTTTTTT.